Below, 7 T cell receptor beta chains from the same sample are listed, as sequenced in a study of blood T cells in healthy people across ages. Through a sample-barcoded 5' primer and a J-beta primer mix, a second PCR was run for about 6 to 11 cycles. TCRdb reprocessed the 5' RACE reads via MiXCR and lists one record per CDR3 protein. Of around 1,900,000 distinct CDR3 sequences listed, approximately 40% are singletons. Material for sequencing was blood. These receptors were obtained from a human donor in good health.

This clonotype was counted only a few times. V gene TRBV7-6 combines with J gene TRBJ2-7; unclear D gene. V lost 5 bases and J lost 4, with 12 bases in between. The CDR3 runs 13 residues. Germline CDR1 is SGHVS and CDR2 is FNYEAQ. This chain's CDR3 is CASSPQDGYEQYF. The CDR3 region has the DNA TGTGCCAGCAGCCCCCAGGACGGATACGAGCAGTACTTC.

This clonotype was seen more than once but under ten times. The chain recombines TRBV6-4 with TRBJ2-1; D gene ambiguous. Trimming pared 8 bases from V and 7 bases from J, leaving 3 bases between. The CDR3 runs 9 residues. Germline V gene lookup returns CDR1 MRHNA and CDR2 SNTAGT. This CDR3 reads CASENEQFF. The CDR3 DNA reads as TGTGCCAGCGAAAATGAGCAGTTCTTC.

Here the CDR3 DNA reads TGTGCCAGCCCTCCTAGGGTAAACCTCTACGAGCAGTACTTC. The encoded protein is CASPPRVNLYEQYF. The chain employs TRBV19 and TRBJ2-7; no clear D gene. The CDR3 loop spans 14 amino acids. The germline V and J ends were trimmed by 9 bases and 3 bases, with 18 bases remaining between them. Looked up from germline, CDR1 is LNHDA and CDR2 is SQIVND (reference sequence).

The V call is TRBV29-1, the J call TRBJ2-1; TRBD2 matches at 7 bases. The V gene's germline CDR1 is SQVTM and CDR2 ANQGSEA. There are 14 residues in the CDR3. V gave up 2 bases and J gave up 4 bases; unmatched junction bases: 5. CDR3 sequence: CSVEPSGVYNEQFF. The DNA of the CDR3 is TGCAGCGTTGAACCCAGCGGGGTGTACAATGAGCAGTTCTTC.

The chain uses TRBV5-1 and TRBJ2-1; a weak D match, TRBD2 (7 bases). V was shortened by 1 base and J by 3 bases, with 14 bases between the two germline ends. The CDR3 contains 16 residues. Germline CDR1 and CDR2: SGHRS and YFSETQ. For the CDR3, the DNA is TGCGCCAGCAGCTTGTGGGCAGGGGAGGGCTACAATGAGCAGTTCTTC. Its translation is CASSLWAGEGYNEQFF.

The chain uses TRBV12-3 or TRBV12-4 and TRBJ1-1, with D maybe TRBD1 (5 bases). Trimming stripped 6 bases from V and 12 bases from J, with 23 bases between. CDR3 size: 14 residues. This CDR3 is CASRLRDAGRETFF. DNA for the CDR3: TGTGCCAGCAGGTTAAGGGACGCAGGACGCGAGACTTTCTTT.

This clonotype was picked up a small number of times. The CDR3 DNA reads as TGCAGCACACAGGGAGGGGTGACCCAGTACTTC. Translation gives CSTQGGVTQYF. The chain carries TRBV29-1 and TRBJ2-5; D may be TRBD2 (7 bases). The CDR3 consists of 11 residues. CDR1 is SQVTM, CDR2 ANQGSEA, per germline. Trimming pared 8 bases from V and 7 bases from J, leaving 14 bases between.